This T cell receptor (beta chain) was captured by sequencing in a study of blood T cell repertoires in COVID-19. In the study overall: Sites across the United States, Italy and Spain contributed samples from acute and convalescent COVID-19. T cells, B-cell-depleted T cells, or PBMCs provided the cDNA or gDNA that served as material.

Authors' processing steps: For nucleated cells, counts were estimated from reference gene primer amplification. Libraries were prepared by immunoSEQ multiplex PCR; TCRdb keeps only in-frame clonotypes and omits some of them. That table furnishes V, J and clone size, whereas the DNA furnished D and trimming. Among under 130,000 clones listed, around 90% were seen once. This CDR3 is built from 15 residues. Germline lookup yields CDR1 ENHRY and CDR2 SYGVKD. V trimming: 8 bases; J trimming: 3 bases; junction bases outside the gene matches: 10. Sequences were obtained from peripheral blood. V gene TRBV10-3 combines with J gene TRBJ2-3, with 8 bases matching TRBD1. This clonotype was sampled from a human donor in a cohort sampled during active COVID-19. CDR3 in DNA: TGTGCCATCGGCGACGACAGGGGCGAGACAGATACGCAGTATTTT. As protein: CAIGDDRGETDTQYF.